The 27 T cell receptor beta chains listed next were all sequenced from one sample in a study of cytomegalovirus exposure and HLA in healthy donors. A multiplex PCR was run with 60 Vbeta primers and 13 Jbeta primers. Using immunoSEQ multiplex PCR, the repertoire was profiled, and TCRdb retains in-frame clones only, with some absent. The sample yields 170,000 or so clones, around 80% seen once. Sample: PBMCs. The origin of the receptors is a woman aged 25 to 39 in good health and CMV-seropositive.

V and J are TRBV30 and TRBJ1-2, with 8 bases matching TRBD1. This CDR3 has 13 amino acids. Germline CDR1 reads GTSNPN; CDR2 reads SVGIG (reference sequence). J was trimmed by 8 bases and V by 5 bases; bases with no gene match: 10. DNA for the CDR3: TGTGCCTGGGGCCGGCTGACAGGGGACGGCTACACCTTC. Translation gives CAWGRLTGDGYTF.

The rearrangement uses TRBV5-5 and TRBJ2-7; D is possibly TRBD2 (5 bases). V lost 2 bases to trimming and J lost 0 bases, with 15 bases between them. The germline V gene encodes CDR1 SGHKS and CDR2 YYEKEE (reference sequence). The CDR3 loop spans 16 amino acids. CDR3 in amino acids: CASSLLWSSLSYEQYF. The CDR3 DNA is TGTGCCAGCAGCTTACTTTGGTCTAGCCTCTCCTACGAGCAGTACTTC. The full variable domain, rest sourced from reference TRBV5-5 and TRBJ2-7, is DAGVTQSPTHLIKTRGQQVTLRCSPISGHKSVSWYQQVLGQGPQFIFQYYEKEERGRGNFPDRFSARQFPNYSSELNVNALLLGDSALYLCASSLLWSSLSYEQYFGPGTRLTVT.

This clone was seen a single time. CDR3 loop: CASSPTGHYEQYF. Written as DNA, the CDR3 is TGTGCCAGCAGTCCTACAGGGCACTACGAGCAGTACTTC. The V gene is TRBV6-6, the J gene TRBJ2-7, with D possibly being TRBD1 (6 bases). This CDR3 comprises 13 residues. Per germline, CDR1 MNHNY and CDR2 SVGAGI (reference sequence). Trimming removed 5 bases at V and 3 bases at J, with 11 bases between.

The CDR3 DNA reads as TGTGCCAGCAGTTCGCCGGGACAGGGAATGAACACTGAAGCTTTCTTT. Translated: CASSSPGQGMNTEAFF. The V and J genes are TRBV28 and TRBJ1-1; 9 bases match TRBD1. Germline CDR1 is MDHEN and CDR2 is SYDVKM. This CDR3 region has 16 residues. V lost 4 bases and J lost 0; bases outside the gene matches: 6.

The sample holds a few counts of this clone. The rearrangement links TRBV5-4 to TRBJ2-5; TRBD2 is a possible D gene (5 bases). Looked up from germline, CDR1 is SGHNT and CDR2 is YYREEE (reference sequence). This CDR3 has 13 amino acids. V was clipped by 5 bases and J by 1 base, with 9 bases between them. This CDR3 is CASRPSSQETQYF. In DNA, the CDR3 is TGTGCCAGCAGGCCTAGCAGCCAAGAGACCCAGTACTTC.

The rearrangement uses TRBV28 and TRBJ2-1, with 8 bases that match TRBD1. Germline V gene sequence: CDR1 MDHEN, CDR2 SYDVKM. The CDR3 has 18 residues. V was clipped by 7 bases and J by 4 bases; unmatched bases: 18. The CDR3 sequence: CASNRDTRADRGYNEQFF. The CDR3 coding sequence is TGTGCCAGCAACCGGGACACTAGAGCAGACAGGGGTTACAATGAGCAGTTCTTC.

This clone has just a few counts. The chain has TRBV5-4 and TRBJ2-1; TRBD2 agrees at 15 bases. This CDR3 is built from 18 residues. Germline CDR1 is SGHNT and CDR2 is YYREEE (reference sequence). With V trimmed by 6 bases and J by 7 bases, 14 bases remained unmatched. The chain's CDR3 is CASTRMGIGLAGGNEQFF. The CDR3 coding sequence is TGTGCCAGCACACGGATGGGCATTGGACTAGCGGGAGGGAATGAGCAGTTCTTC.

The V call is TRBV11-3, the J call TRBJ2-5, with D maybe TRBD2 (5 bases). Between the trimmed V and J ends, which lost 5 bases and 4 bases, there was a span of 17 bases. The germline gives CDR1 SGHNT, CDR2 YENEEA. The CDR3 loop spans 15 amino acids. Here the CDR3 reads CASSPFRRAAETQYF. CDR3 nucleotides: TGTGCCAGCAGCCCGTTCAGGCGGGCAGCAGAGACCCAGTACTTC.

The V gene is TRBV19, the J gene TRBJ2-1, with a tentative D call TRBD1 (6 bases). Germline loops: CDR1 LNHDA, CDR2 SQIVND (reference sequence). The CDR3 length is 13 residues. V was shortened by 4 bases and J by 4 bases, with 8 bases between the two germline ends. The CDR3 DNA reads TGTGCCAGTAGTAAGGGGGTGTACAATGAGCAGTTCTTC. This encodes CASSKGVYNEQFF.

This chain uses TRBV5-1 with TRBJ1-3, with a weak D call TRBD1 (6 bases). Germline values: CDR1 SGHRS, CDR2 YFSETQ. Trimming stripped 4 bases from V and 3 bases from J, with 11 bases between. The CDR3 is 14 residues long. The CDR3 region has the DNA TGCGCCAGCAGCCCACAGGGTGGTGGAAACACCATATATTTT. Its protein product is CASSPQGGGNTIYF.

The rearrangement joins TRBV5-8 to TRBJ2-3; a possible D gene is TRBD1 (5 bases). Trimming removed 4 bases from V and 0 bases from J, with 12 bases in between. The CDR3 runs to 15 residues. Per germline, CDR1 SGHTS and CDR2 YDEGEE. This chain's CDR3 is CASSPRDYSTDTQYF. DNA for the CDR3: TGTGCCAGCAGCCCCAGGGATTATAGCACAGATACGCAGTATTTT. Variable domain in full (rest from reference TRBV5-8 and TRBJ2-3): EAGVTQSPTHLIKTRGQQATLRCSPISGHTSVYWYQQALGLGLQFLLWYDEGEERNRGNFPPRFSGRQFPNYSSELNVNALELEDSALYLCASSPRDYSTDTQYFGPGTRLTVL.

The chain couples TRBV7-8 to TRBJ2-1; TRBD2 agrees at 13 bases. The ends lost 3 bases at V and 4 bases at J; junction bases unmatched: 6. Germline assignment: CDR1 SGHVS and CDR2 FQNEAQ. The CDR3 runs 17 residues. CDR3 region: CASSFTGLAGVYNEQFF. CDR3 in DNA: TGTGCCAGCAGCTTTACCGGACTAGCGGGAGTGTACAATGAGCAGTTCTTC.

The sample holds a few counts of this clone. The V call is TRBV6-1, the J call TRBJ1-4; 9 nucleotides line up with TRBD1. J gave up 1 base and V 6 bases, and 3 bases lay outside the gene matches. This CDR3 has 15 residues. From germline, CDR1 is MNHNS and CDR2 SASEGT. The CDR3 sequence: CASRDRGLTNEKLFF. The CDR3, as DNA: TGTGCCAGCAGGGACAGGGGTTTAACTAATGAAAAACTGTTTTTT.

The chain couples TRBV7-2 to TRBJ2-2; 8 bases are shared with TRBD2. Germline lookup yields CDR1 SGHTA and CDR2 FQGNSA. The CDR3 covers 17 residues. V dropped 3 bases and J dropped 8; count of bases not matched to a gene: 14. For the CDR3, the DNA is TGTGCCAGCAGCTTGGGACTAGGGGGGGGTGCTTTAGGGGAGCTGTTTTTT. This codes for CASSLGLGGGALGELFF.

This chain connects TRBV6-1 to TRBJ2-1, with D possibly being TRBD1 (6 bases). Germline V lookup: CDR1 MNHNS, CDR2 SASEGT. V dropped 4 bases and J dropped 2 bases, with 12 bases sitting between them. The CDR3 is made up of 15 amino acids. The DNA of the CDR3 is TGTGCCAGCAGTGGAATACAGGGAGCCTACAATGAGCAGTTCTTC. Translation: CASSGIQGAYNEQFF.

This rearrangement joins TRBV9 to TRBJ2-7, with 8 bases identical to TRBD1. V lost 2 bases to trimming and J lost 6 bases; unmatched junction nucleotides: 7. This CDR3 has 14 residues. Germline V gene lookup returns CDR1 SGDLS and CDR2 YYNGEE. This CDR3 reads CASSVRQGKGEQYF. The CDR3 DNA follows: TGTGCCAGCAGCGTCCGACAGGGGAAAGGCGAGCAGTACTTC.

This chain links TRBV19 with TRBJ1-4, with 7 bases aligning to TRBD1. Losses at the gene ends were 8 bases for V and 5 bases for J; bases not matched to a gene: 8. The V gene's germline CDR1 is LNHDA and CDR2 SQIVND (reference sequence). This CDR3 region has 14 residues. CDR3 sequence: CASRQGQANEKLFF. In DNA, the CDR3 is TGTGCCAGTCGCCAAGGACAGGCAAATGAAAAACTGTTTTTT.

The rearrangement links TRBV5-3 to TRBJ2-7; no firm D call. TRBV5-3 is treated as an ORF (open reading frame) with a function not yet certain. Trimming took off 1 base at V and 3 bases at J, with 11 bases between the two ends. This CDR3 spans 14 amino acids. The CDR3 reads CARSLHSFFYEQYF. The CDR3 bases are TGTGCCAGAAGCTTGCACTCCTTTTTCTACGAGCAGTACTTC.

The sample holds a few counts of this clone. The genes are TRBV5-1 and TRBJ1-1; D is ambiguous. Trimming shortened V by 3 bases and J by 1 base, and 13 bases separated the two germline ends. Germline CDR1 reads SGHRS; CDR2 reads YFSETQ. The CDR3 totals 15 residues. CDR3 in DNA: TGCGCCAGCAGCTGGGCCGGGGAATCGAACACTGAAGCTTTCTTT. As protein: CASSWAGESNTEAFF.

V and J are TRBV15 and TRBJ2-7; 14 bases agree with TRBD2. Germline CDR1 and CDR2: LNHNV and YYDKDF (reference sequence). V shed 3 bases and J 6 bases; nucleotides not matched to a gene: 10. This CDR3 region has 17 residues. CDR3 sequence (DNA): TGTGCCACCAGCAGCGGACCAGGGACTAGCGGGGGTGGCGAGCAGTACTTC. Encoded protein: CATSSGPGTSGGGEQYF. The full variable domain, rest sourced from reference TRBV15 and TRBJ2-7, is DAMVIQNPRYQVTQFGKPVTLSCSQTLNHNVMYWYQQKSSQAPKLLFHYYDKDFNNEADTPDNFQSRRPNTSFCFLDIRSPGLGDTAMYLCATSSGPGTSGGGEQYFGPGTRLTVT.

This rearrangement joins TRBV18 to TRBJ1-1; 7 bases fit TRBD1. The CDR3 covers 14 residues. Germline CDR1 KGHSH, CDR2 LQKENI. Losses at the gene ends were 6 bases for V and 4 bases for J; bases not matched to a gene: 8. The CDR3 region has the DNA TGTGCCAGCTCCCCATCAGGGGGAGGCACTGAAGCTTTCTTT. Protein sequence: CASSPSGGGTEAFF.

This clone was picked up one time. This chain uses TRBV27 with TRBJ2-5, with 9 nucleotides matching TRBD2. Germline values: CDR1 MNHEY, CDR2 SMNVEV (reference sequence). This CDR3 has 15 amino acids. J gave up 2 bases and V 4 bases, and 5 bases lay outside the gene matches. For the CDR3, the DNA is TGTGCCAGCAGTTCCCCAGGACTAGCGCAAGAGACCCAGTACTTC. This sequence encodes CASSSPGLAQETQYF.

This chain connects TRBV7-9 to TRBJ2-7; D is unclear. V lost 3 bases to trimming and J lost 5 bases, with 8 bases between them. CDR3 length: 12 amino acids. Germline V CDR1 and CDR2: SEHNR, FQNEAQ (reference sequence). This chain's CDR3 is CASSFSRNEQYF. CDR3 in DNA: TGTGCCAGCAGCTTCTCGAGGAACGAGCAGTACTTC.

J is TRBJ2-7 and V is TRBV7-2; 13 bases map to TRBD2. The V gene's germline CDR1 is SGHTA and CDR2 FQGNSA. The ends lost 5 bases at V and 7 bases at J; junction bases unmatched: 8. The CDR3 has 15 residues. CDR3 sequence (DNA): TGTGCCAGCAGCGCTGGACTAGCGGGAGCGGGGGAGCAGTACTTC. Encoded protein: CASSAGLAGAGEQYF. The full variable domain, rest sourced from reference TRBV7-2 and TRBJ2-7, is GAGVSQSPSNKVTEKGKDVELRCDPISGHTALYWYRQSLGQGLEFLIYFQGNSAPDKSGLPSDRFSAERTGGSVSTLTIQRTQQEDSAVYLCASSAGLAGAGEQYFGPGTRLTVT.

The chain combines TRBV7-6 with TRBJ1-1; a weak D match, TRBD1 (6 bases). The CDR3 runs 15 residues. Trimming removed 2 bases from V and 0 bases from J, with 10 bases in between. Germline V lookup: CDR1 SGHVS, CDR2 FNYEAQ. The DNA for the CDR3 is TGTGCCAGCAGCTTACAGGGGACCCTGAACACTGAAGCTTTCTTT. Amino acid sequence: CASSLQGTLNTEAFF. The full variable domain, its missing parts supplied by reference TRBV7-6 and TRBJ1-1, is GAGVSQSPRYKVTKRGQDVALRCDPISGHVSLYWYRQALGQGPEFLTYFNYEAQQDKSGLPNDRFSAERPEGSISTLTIQRTEQRDSAMYRCASSLQGTLNTEAFFGQGTRLTVV.

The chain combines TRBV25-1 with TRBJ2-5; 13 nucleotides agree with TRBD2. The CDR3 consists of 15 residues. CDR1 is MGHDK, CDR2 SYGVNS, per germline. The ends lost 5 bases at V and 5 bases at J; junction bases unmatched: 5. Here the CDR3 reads CASSRGLAGVETQYF. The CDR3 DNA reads TGTGCCAGCAGTCGCGGACTAGCGGGAGTTGAGACCCAGTACTTC.

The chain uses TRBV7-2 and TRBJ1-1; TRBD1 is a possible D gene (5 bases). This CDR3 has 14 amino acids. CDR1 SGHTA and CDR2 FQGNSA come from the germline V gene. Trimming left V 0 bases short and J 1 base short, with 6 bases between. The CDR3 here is CASSLAQGNTEAFF. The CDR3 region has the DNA TGTGCCAGCAGCTTAGCCCAGGGGAACACTGAAGCTTTCTTT.